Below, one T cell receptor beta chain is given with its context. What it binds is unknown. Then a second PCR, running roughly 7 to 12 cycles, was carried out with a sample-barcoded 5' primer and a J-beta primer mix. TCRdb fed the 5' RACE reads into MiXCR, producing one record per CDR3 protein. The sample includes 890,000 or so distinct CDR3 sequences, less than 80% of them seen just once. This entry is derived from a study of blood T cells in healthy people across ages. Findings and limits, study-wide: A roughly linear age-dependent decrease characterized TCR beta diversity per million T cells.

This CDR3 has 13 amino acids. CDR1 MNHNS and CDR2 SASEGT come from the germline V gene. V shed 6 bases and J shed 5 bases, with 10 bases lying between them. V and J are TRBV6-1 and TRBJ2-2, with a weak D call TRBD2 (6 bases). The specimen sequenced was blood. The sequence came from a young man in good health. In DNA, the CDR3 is TGTGCCAGCAGATCCGGGACTACCGGGGAGCTGTTTTTT. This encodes CASRSGTTGELFF.